A selection of T cell receptor beta chains follows, all from one sample in a study of blood T cells in healthy people across ages. MiXCR, applied by TCRdb to the 5' RACE reads, yields one record per CDR3 protein. The table shows roughly 500,000 distinct CDR3 sequences, with about 25% occurring only once. The sequencing input was blood. The receptors come from a woman in her seventies in good health. Each CDR3 is given with its conserved first and last residue. Each record gives: D gene, V gene, CDR3 length, J gene, clone size, CDR3 protein, CDR3 DNA. A D gene is named only where the DNA matches it firmly. The size field is filled for only some rows; it gives once, few, many or a size class.

D: TRBD1
V: TRBV4-3
length: 17
J: TRBJ2-2
size: few
CDR3: CASSRHGSTGDTGELFF
DNA: TGCGCCAGCAGCCGCCACGGTAGTACAGGGGACACCGGGGAGCTGTTTTTT

D: .
V: TRBV21-1
length: 16
J: TRBJ1-2
size: .
CDR3: CASRGEGTSPHYGYTF
DNA: TGTGCCAGCAGAGGGGAGGGAACCTCTCCCCACTATGGCTACACCTTC

D: TRBD2
V: TRBV5-1
length: 17
J: TRBJ2-3
size: .
CDR3: CASSLVGTSGGADTQYF
DNA: TGCGCCAGCAGCTTGGTAGGGACTAGCGGGGGGGCAGATACGCAGTATTTT

D: TRBD1
V: TRBV14
length: 16
J: TRBJ1-2
size: few
CDR3: CASSRHGYRGLDGYTF
DNA: TGTGCCAGCAGCCGTCACGGCTACAGGGGGCTAGATGGCTACACCTTC

D: TRBD2
V: TRBV29-1
length: 14
J: TRBJ2-5
size: few
CDR3: CSVESRRGGLAQYF
DNA: TGCAGCGTTGAATCTCGGCGGGGGGGCCTGGCCCAGTACTTC

D: TRBD1
V: TRBV25-1
length: 15
J: TRBJ1-4
size: .
CDR3: CASSEPGTGKEKLFF
DNA: TGTGCCAGCAGTGAGCCCGGGACAGGGAAGGAAAAACTGTTTTTT

D: .
V: TRBV20-1
length: 14
J: TRBJ1-1
size: few
CDR3: CSARRGQGRTEAFF
DNA: TGCAGTGCTAGACGGGGGCAGGGAAGAACTGAAGCTTTCTTT

D: TRBD1
V: TRBV9
length: 15
J: TRBJ2-5
size: .
CDR3: CASSVATGGQETQYF
DNA: TGTGCCAGCAGCGTAGCGACAGGGGGCCAAGAGACCCAGTACTTC

D: .
V: TRBV7-9
length: 15
J: TRBJ2-1
size: .
CDR3: CASSPKGTAYNEQFF
DNA: TGTGCCAGCAGCCCCAAAGGGACCGCGTACAATGAGCAGTTCTTC

D: TRBD1
V: TRBV20-1
length: 13
J: TRBJ1-2
size: .
CDR3: CSATPTGSVGYTF
DNA: TGCAGTGCAACTCCGACAGGGTCCGTTGGCTACACCTTC

D: .
V: TRBV9
length: 17
J: TRBJ2-6
size: .
CDR3: CASSGPGPLSGANVLTF
DNA: TGTGCCAGCAGTGGGCCCGGGCCGCTCTCTGGGGCCAACGTCCTGACTTTC

D: TRBD1
V: TRBV6-5
length: 15
J: TRBJ2-5
size: few
CDR3: CASSYSGGQGLEQYF
DNA: TGTGCCAGCAGTTACTCTGGGGGACAGGGCTTAGAGCAGTACTTC

D: TRBD1
V: TRBV20-1
length: 14
J: TRBJ2-5
size: .
CDR3: CSAVGTGRRETQYF
DNA: TGCAGTGCTGTTGGGACAGGACGGCGGGAGACCCAGTACTTC

D: .
V: TRBV29-1
length: 15
J: TRBJ1-2
size: .
CDR3: CSVRKSGNVNYGYTF
DNA: TGCAGCGTTCGGAAGTCAGGGAACGTTAACTATGGCTACACCTTC

D: .
V: TRBV10-3
length: 12
J: TRBJ1-2
size: .
CDR3: CAITEGGDGYTF
DNA: TGTGCCATCACCGAAGGGGGGGATGGCTACACCTTC

D: .
V: TRBV5-1
length: 16
J: TRBJ2-6
size: .
CDR3: CACSLGGVGGANVLTF
DNA: TGCGCCTGCAGCTTGGGGGGAGTTGGAGGGGCCAACGTCCTGACTTTC

D: .
V: TRBV2
length: 16
J: TRBJ2-2
size: .
CDR3: CASREGASGDTGELFF
DNA: TGTGCCAGCCGGGAAGGGGCGTCGGGGGACACCGGGGAGCTGTTTTTT

D: TRBD2
V: TRBV4-2
length: 15
J: TRBJ2-1
size: .
CDR3: CASSQVTSGRDEQFF
DNA: TGTGCCAGCAGCCAAGTTACTAGCGGGAGGGATGAGCAGTTCTTC

D: .
V: TRBV9
length: 18
J: TRBJ2-5
size: few
CDR3: CASSVGNGGLLYQETQYF
DNA: TGTGCCAGCAGCGTCGGGAACGGGGGGCTACTTTACCAAGAGACCCAGTACTTC

D: .
V: TRBV5-1
length: 14
J: TRBJ1-2
size: many
CDR3: CASSAGPSKDGYTF
DNA: TGCGCCAGCAGCGCCGGACCGTCAAAGGATGGCTACACCTTC

D: TRBD2
V: TRBV7-2
length: 15
J: TRBJ2-1
size: few
CDR3: CASSLFAGGYNEQFF
DNA: TGTGCCAGCAGCTTATTTGCGGGGGGGTACAATGAGCAGTTCTTC

D: TRBD1
V: TRBV19
length: 17
J: TRBJ2-4
size: .
CDR3: CASSIAGQGVGKNIQYF
DNA: TGTGCCAGTAGTATAGCAGGACAGGGTGTGGGCAAAAACATTCAGTACTTC

D: .
V: TRBV20-1
length: 14
J: TRBJ2-7
size: once
CDR3: CSARVERSLYEQYF
DNA: TGCAGTGCTAGAGTGGAGCGGTCCCTCTACGAGCAGTACTTC

D: .
V: TRBV5-1
length: 14
J: TRBJ2-5
size: .
CDR3: CASSLDGEGETQYF
DNA: TGCGCCAGCAGCTTGGATGGGGAAGGGGAGACCCAGTACTTC

D: TRBD2
V: TRBV4-3
length: 17
J: TRBJ2-3
size: .
CDR3: CASSPTGTGGGTDTQYF
DNA: TGCGCCAGCAGCCCTACCGGGACGGGAGGTGGGACAGATACGCAGTATTTT

D: .
V: TRBV6-2/TRBV6-3
length: 15
J: TRBJ1-2
size: .
CDR3: CASSYSGRNNYGYTF
DNA: TGTGCCAGCAGTTACTCGGGACGGAATAACTATGGCTACACCTTC

D: .
V: TRBV14
length: 14
J: TRBJ2-7
size: .
CDR3: CASSQGRFPYEQYF
DNA: TGTGCCAGCAGCCAAGGACGGTTCCCCTACGAGCAGTACTTC

D: .
V: TRBV11-1
length: 13
J: TRBJ2-7
size: few
CDR3: CASSVSGTAEQYF
DNA: TGTGCCAGCAGCGTTTCCGGGACCGCCGAGCAGTACTTC

D: TRBD1
V: TRBV7-2
length: 16
J: TRBJ2-7
size: .
CDR3: CASSLAQGAGWETPYF
DNA: TGTGCCAGCAGCCTAGCCCAGGGGGCAGGATGGGAGACCCCGTACTTC

D: .
V: TRBV28
length: 11
J: TRBJ1-1
size: few
CDR3: CASYRNTEAFF
DNA: TGTGCCAGCTACCGGAACACTGAAGCTTTCTTT

D: .
V: TRBV24-1
length: 16
J: TRBJ2-1
size: many
CDR3: CATSDPRTGGYNEQFF
DNA: TGTGCCACCAGTGACCCCCGGACTGGGGGGTACAATGAGCAGTTCTTC

D: .
V: TRBV29-1
length: 12
J: TRBJ1-5
size: few
CDR3: CSVGLSNQPQHF
DNA: TGCAGCGTTGGTTTGAGCAATCAGCCCCAGCATTTT

D: TRBD1
V: TRBV20-1
length: 14
J: TRBJ1-2
size: .
CDR3: CSASPGGLDYGYTF
DNA: TGCAGTGCTTCGCCAGGGGGTCTGGACTATGGCTACACCTTC

D: .
V: TRBV10-3
length: 13
J: TRBJ2-5
size: few
CDR3: CAISVTDEETQYF
DNA: TGTGCCATCAGTGTGACAGACGAAGAGACCCAGTACTTC

D: .
V: TRBV20-1
length: 12
J: TRBJ1-5
size: .
CDR3: CSAQGTVEPQHF
DNA: TGCAGTGCCCAGGGGACGGTGGAGCCCCAGCATTTT

D: TRBD2
V: TRBV7-2
length: 16
J: TRBJ2-5
size: few
CDR3: CASSLRQAGGTETQYF
DNA: TGTGCCAGCAGCTTACGGCAAGCGGGGGGGACCGAGACCCAGTACTTC

D: .
V: TRBV29-1
length: 15
J: TRBJ1-1
size: few
CDR3: CSGVGDTRSNTEAFF
DNA: TGCAGCGGTGTTGGGGACACCCGATCGAACACTGAAGCTTTCTTT

D: .
V: TRBV20-1
length: 13
J: TRBJ2-7
size: few
CDR3: CSAAPRASYEQYF
DNA: TGCAGTGCTGCACCGCGCGCCTCCTACGAGCAGTACTTC

D: .
V: TRBV28
length: 18
J: TRBJ2-4
size: .
CDR3: CASSTLTGKGLGENIQYF
DNA: TGTGCCAGCAGTACGTTGACAGGAAAGGGTCTTGGGGAAAACATTCAGTACTTC

D: TRBD1
V: TRBV11-3
length: 12
J: TRBJ2-4
size: few
CDR3: CASSTRDSAVYF
DNA: TGTGCCAGCAGCACCCGGGACAGTGCAGTGTACTTC

D: .
V: TRBV7-2
length: 14
J: TRBJ2-7
size: .
CDR3: CASSFSWDTYEQYF
DNA: TGTGCCAGCAGCTTCTCGTGGGACACCTACGAGCAGTACTTC